These T cell receptor beta chains were read from a single sample in a study of T cell responses to AZD1222 COVID-19 vaccine. Assay used: immunoSEQ multiplex PCR; TCRdb lists only in-frame clones, some missing. The table has around 70,000 clones, about 85% seen once. Source: peripheral blood, taken on day 0 of AZD1222 vaccination. These receptors all stem from an adult in good health. Each CDR3 is given with its conserved first and last residue. Each record gives: clone size, D gene, J gene, V gene, CDR3 protein, CDR3 DNA. D genes are given only for firm matches. Size values are once, few and many counts, or a class for expanded clones, and some rows have none.

NA NA TRBJ1-6 TRBV7-9 CASSLDSNNSPLHF TGTGCCAGCAGCTTAGACAGCAATAATTCACCCCTCCACTTT
few NA TRBJ1-3 TRBV18 CASSPQEGFAGNTIYF TGTGCCAGCTCACCACAGGAGGGGTTCGCTGGAAACACCATATATTTT
NA TRBD1 TRBJ1-6 TRBV19 CASSAATGGNSPLHF TGTGCCAGTAGTGCAGCGACAGGGGGCAATTCACCCCTCCACTTT
NA NA TRBJ2-7 TRBV27 CASNGVGYEQYF TGTGCCAGCAACGGGGTAGGCTACGAGCAGTACTTC
once NA TRBJ2-7 TRBV19 CASSPTLSYEQYF TGTGCCAGTAGCCCGACACTTTCCTACGAGCAGTACTTC
NA NA TRBJ2-1 TRBV30 CAWSVPGPPHNEQFF TGTGCCTGGAGTGTACCGGGACCACCCCACAATGAGCAGTTCTTC
NA NA TRBJ1-2 TRBV18 CASSPPGESGIDGYTF TGTGCCAGCTCACCACCGGGGGAGTCGGGGATAGATGGCTACACCTTC
NA NA TRBJ2-7 TRBV19 CASQGYSYEQYF TGTGCCAGCCAGGGTTACTCCTACGAGCAGTACTTC
NA TRBD1 TRBJ2-1 TRBV6-5 CASSQGIYNEQFF TGTGCCAGCTCACAGGGGATCTACAATGAGCAGTTCTTC
NA NA TRBJ2-4 TRBV28 CASSLSTVMDSRYF TGTGCCAGCAGTTTATCTACCGTGATGGACAGTCGGTACTTC
NA NA TRBJ2-3 TRBV12-3/TRBV12-4 CASTGNADTQYF TGTGCCAGCACTGGGAACGCAGATACGCAGTATTTT
NA TRBD1 TRBJ2-3 TRBV3-1/TRBV3-2 CASSYTGTGVTDTQYF TGTGCCAGCAGCTATACCGGGACAGGGGTCACAGATACGCAGTATTTT
few NA TRBJ2-1 TRBV19 CASSIKRSGVPPWYNEQFF TGTGCCAGTAGTATTAAGCGATCGGGGGTCCCCCCTTGGTACAATGAGCAGTTCTTC
NA TRBD1 TRBJ2-7 TRBV11-3 CASSSFSTGSNEQYF TGTGCCAGCAGCTCCTTTTCGACAGGGTCCAACGAGCAGTACTTC
NA NA TRBJ1-1 TRBV29-1 CSGTQGMNTEAFF TGCAGCGGTACCCAGGGCATGAACACTGAAGCTTTCTTT
once TRBD1 TRBJ2-7 TRBV7-6 CASSSRDRGPYEQYF TGTGCCAGCAGCTCACGGGACAGGGGGCCCTACGAGCAGTACTTC
NA TRBD1 TRBJ1-5 TRBV30 CAWRQGHSNQPQHF TGTGCCTGGCGACAGGGGCATAGCAATCAGCCCCAGCATTTT
NA TRBD1 TRBJ1-1 TRBV11-2 CASSRQGGNTEAFF TGTGCCAGCAGCCGACAGGGTGGCAATACTGAAGCTTTCTTT
NA NA TRBJ1-1 TRBV5-4 CASSLGGGKGAFF TGTGCCAGCAGCTTGGGCGGGGGTAAGGGAGCTTTCTTT
NA NA TRBJ2-3 TRBV11-3 CASSSGPGLGTQYF TGTGCCAGCAGCTCCGGACCGGGACTGGGTACGCAGTATTTT
NA TRBD1 TRBJ2-1 TRBV29-1 CSVEPWGQSVDEQFF TGCAGCGTTGAGCCTTGGGGACAGTCCGTGGATGAGCAGTTCTTC
once TRBD1 TRBJ1-1 TRBV6-5 CASRGDRAGTEAFF TGTGCCAGCAGGGGGGACAGGGCCGGGACTGAAGCTTTCTTT
NA NA TRBJ2-2 TRBV24-1 CATEGVSNTGELFF TGTGCCACCGAGGGAGTCTCGAACACCGGGGAGCTGTTTTTT
NA TRBD2 TRBJ2-1 TRBV3-1/TRBV3-2 CASSQGTRLQFF TGTGCCAGCAGCCAAGGGACTAGGCTGCAGTTCTTC
NA TRBD2 TRBJ2-5 TRBV20-1 CSAGREETQYF TGCAGTGCCGGGAGGGAAGAGACCCAGTACTTC
NA NA TRBJ2-5 TRBV7-6 CASQWEQLGGETQYF TGTGCCAGTCAGTGGGAGCAGCTTGGGGGGGAGACCCAGTACTTC
NA TRBD1 TRBJ1-2 TRBV6-5 CASNPRGRANGYTF TGTGCCAGCAACCCCAGGGGGCGCGCGAATGGCTACACCTTC
NA NA TRBJ2-3 TRBV5-1 CASSLMGAQGSDTQYF TGCGCCAGCAGCTTGATGGGGGCCCAAGGTTCAGATACGCAGTATTTT
many TRBD1 TRBJ2-7 TRBV5-1 CASSEGQGFYEQYF TGCGCCAGCAGCGAGGGACAGGGATTCTACGAGCAGTACTTC
NA NA TRBJ1-6 TRBV18 CASSERSPLHF TGTGCCAGCTCGGAGAGGTCACCCCTCCACTTT
NA NA TRBJ1-4 TRBV9 CASSPRGGVATNEKLFF TGTGCCAGCAGCCCTAGGGGGGGGGTTGCAACTAATGAAAAACTGTTTTTT
NA TRBD2 TRBJ2-2 TRBV19 CASSPQAGVGELFF TGTGCCAGTAGTCCCCAAGCGGGGGTGGGGGAGCTGTTTTTT
NA NA TRBJ2-3 TRBV30 CAWSAGGSGTDTQYF TGTGCCTGGAGTGCCGGGGGCAGTGGCACAGATACGCAGTATTTT
NA NA TRBJ1-1 TRBV3-1/TRBV3-2 CASSHRDSTEAFF TGTGCCAGCAGTCACAGGGATAGCACTGAAGCTTTCTTT
NA NA TRBJ2-2 TRBV11-3 CASSLAGTNTGELFF TGTGCCAGCAGCTTAGCGGGGACGAACACCGGGGAGCTGTTTTTT
few NA TRBJ1-6 TRBV4-1 CASSQDRHSPLHF TGCGCCAGCAGCCAAGATAGGCATTCACCCCTCCACTTT
few TRBD1 TRBJ1-2 TRBV19 CASSFGQVDGYTF TGTGCCAGTAGTTTCGGACAGGTGGATGGCTACACCTTC
NA NA TRBJ1-2 TRBV19 CASSIQQFYGYTF TGTGCCAGTAGTATTCAACAGTTCTATGGCTACACCTTC
NA NA TRBJ1-3 TRBV7-2 CASSRLRANSGNTIYF TGTGCCAGCAGCCGGCTCAGGGCCAACTCTGGAAACACCATATATTTT
NA NA TRBJ2-2 TRBV5-4 CASSLSQTGELFF TGTGCCAGCAGCTTATCACAGACCGGGGAGCTGTTTTTT
NA NA TRBJ2-1 TRBV7-9 CASSLGEVRYEQFF TGTGCCAGCAGCCTCGGCGAGGTGCGATATGAGCAGTTCTTC
NA TRBD1 TRBJ1-2 TRBV19 CASTPGTGTTLSYTF TGTGCCAGTACCCCCGGGACAGGAACCACTTTGAGCTACACCTTC
NA TRBD1 TRBJ1-2 TRBV3-1/TRBV3-2 CASSHWDRGLKNYGYTF TGTGCCAGCAGCCATTGGGACAGGGGCCTAAAAAACTATGGCTACACCTTC